Detailed here is one T cell receptor (beta chain). Its antigen is still unknown. TCRdb keeps only in-frame clones here, not all; method: immunoSEQ multiplex PCR. The sample shows roughly 73,000 clones, roughly 96% of them seen only once. CDR1 and CDR2 from the germline V gene are LNHDA and SQIVND (reference sequence). The CDR3 is made up of 13 amino acids. V was pared by 6 bases and J by 5 bases, with 13 bases between. The donors were part of the roughly 130-subject validation cohort, which stood apart from the roughly 730-subject first cohort. The data stem from a study of cytomegalovirus exposure and HLA in healthy donors. Points from the study as a whole: First-cohort TCR clusters tended to co-occur in the 95 to 150 validation repertoires, a later analysis found. The study flagged about 150 TCR beta chains as cytomegalovirus-associated. Through in vitro validation, a few CMV-associated chains were shown to be specific for CMV antigens.

The receptor was isolated from a young man in good health and CMV-seronegative. The sample taken for sequencing was PBMCs. The rearrangement links TRBV19 to TRBJ2-5; the D gene is possibly TRBD2 (5 bases). The CDR3 nucleotides are TGTGCCAGTAGAGGAGGTAGAGCGGAGACCCAGTACTTC. Translating gives CASRGGRAETQYF.